The entry below describes one T cell receptor beta chain. Its antigen is not known. This sample was taken from a study of shared clonotypes between healthy human individuals. In the study overall: A donor's plate count was three for CD4 naive and three for CD4 memory; CD8 naive had two and CD8 memory one. Findings and caveats of the study: Clonotypes not shared had lower generation probabilities than those common to all four donors. The sampled material consisted only of blood, and tissue repertoires are likely to differ.

Germline-derived CDR1 and CDR2 are SQVTM and ANQGSEA. The germline V and J ends were trimmed by 6 bases and 4 bases, with 18 bases remaining between them. This CDR3 has 14 residues. Here immunoSEQ multiplex PCR was the method, and the copy in TCRdb shows in-frame clones only, minus some. The repertoire holds 2 million to 2.5 million clones, with 85% to 95% as singletons. The receptor was isolated from a young man in good health. Some clones in this sample may be carry-over from other donors' samples. The chain recombines TRBV29-1 with TRBJ2-5, with a possible D match to TRBD2 (6 bases). Sequencing input: naive CD4+ T cells from PBMCs. Noted subset: CD45RA+ positively selected. CDR3: CSVPDFLGGETQYF. The DNA of the CDR3 is TGCAGCGTCCCTGATTTTTTGGGGGGAGAGACCCAGTACTTC.